This is a list of T cell receptor beta chains from one sample in a study of shared clonotypes between healthy human individuals. Repertoires were generated with immunoSEQ multiplex PCR, while TCRdb's copy carries only in-frame clones and drops some. The sample contains more than 400,000 clones, about 78% of which appear only once. What was sequenced was PBMCs. Receptors originate from a woman aged 40 to 55 in good health. Some clones in this sample may be carry-over from other donors' samples. The conserved cysteine and the conserved F or W are not part of the CDR3 here. The order of the fields is V gene, J gene, CDR3 protein.

>TRBV5-1|TRBJ2-1
ASCESPRRNEQF
>TRBV6-1|TRBJ2-3
ASKSRQGGTDTQY
>TRBV5-4|TRBJ2-2
ASSRGLAGTGELF
>TRBV11-2|TRBJ1-2
ASSLMRDNYGYT
>TRBV2|TRBJ1-1
ASSVRGWSTEAF
>TRBV2|TRBJ1-1
ANEGVYNTEAF
>TRBV19|TRBJ2-5
ASSPTSAQETQY
>TRBV6-6|TRBJ2-5
ASSFGFYQETQY
>TRBV19|TRBJ2-1
ASSIRPLRSVEQF
>TRBV18|TRBJ2-6
ASSPLPSQGGFSGANVLT
>TRBV7-9|TRBJ2-7
ASSSRTGYEQY
>TRBV5-4|TRBJ2-7
ASRPGTQSSYEQY
>TRBV10-3|TRBJ1-1
AISGDSDEAF
>TRBV28|TRBJ2-1
ASSLVSYNEQF
>TRBV7-9|TRBJ2-7
ASSISTGEQY
>TRBV7-3|TRBJ2-3
ASSPIADLSTDTQY
>TRBV28|TRBJ1-2
ASSLQQGNGYT
>TRBV10-1|TRBJ2-4
ASSGQGENIQY
>TRBV2|TRBJ2-7
ASSEARQAGAEQY
>TRBV7-9|TRBJ1-6
ASSLGQGESPLH
>TRBV19|TRBJ1-1
ATKRERLAF
>TRBV4-1|TRBJ2-1
ASSQDVGFEQF
>TRBV5-6|TRBJ1-3
ASSGRGPGNTIY
>TRBV7-2|TRBJ2-1
ASSEGLAAQFYNEQF
>TRBV29-1|TRBJ1-2
SVRRKLDREYGYT
>TRBV29-1|TRBJ1-2
SVESGWHGYT
>TRBV19|TRBJ2-7
ASSIARDSLYEQY
>TRBV7-4|TRBJ2-7
ASSFEEQENHEQY
>TRBV23-1|TRBJ2-7
ASSRGDTVKTETYEQY
>TRBV4-3|TRBJ2-1
ASSTSGSSYNEQF
>TRBV28|TRBJ2-7
ASSLTGGKYEQY
>TRBV27|TRBJ2-7
ASSFGRIYEQY
>TRBV4-2|TRBJ2-2
ASSQGAGGSGELF
>TRBV28|TRBJ2-1
ASSSTSGRSYNEQF
>TRBV19|TRBJ2-5
ASSIGLLEETQY
>TRBV5-5|TRBJ1-2
ASNLDEWIGTEGYT
>TRBV5-5|TRBJ1-1
ASSLGVGTEAF
>TRBV6-5|TRBJ2-7
ASSPGTSQSYEQY
>TRBV9|TRBJ2-2
ASSVSTGELF
>TRBV5-8|TRBJ2-1
ASSLFGGRDEQF
>TRBV6-1|TRBJ2-7
ASSENTAGSEQY
>TRBV19|TRBJ2-5
ASSRDSEETQY
>TRBV9|TRBJ2-5
ASSVGGVEQETQY
>TRBV7-6|TRBJ1-3
ASSPAPSSGNTIY